The 32 T cell receptor beta chains listed next were all sequenced from one sample in a study of technical replicates of blood from a handful of donors. Sequencing was performed with immunoSEQ multiplex PCR; in TCRdb, only in-frame clones are kept and a portion is missing. The sample records more than 75,000 clones, 90% to 96% being singletons. The material sequenced was T cells isolated from PBMCs. The source of these receptors is a human donor in good health.

This rearrangement joins TRBV28 to TRBJ2-6, with TRBD1 matching over 9 bases. The V and J ends lost 5 bases and 1 base, in that order; junction bases with no gene match: 6. Per germline, CDR1 MDHEN and CDR2 SYDVKM. This CDR3 region has 17 residues. The CDR3 nucleotides are TGTGCCAGCAGTAAGCCCGGGACAGGGTCTGGGGCCAACGTCCTGACTTTC. Translated, it gives CASSKPGTGSGANVLTF.

This rearrangement joins TRBV9 to TRBJ2-6; D remains unclear. The CDR3 sequence is 14 residues long. V lost 3 bases, J lost 0 bases, and 4 bases lay in between. Germline-derived CDR1 and CDR2 are SGDLS and YYNGEE. In DNA form, the CDR3 reads TGTGCCAGCAGCGCACACTCTGGGGCCAACGTCCTGACTTTC. This sequence encodes CASSAHSGANVLTF. Filled out from reference TRBV9 and TRBJ2-6, the complete variable domain reads DSGVTQTPKHLITATGQRVTLRCSPRSGDLSVYWYQQSLDQGLQFLIQYYNGEERAKGNILERFSAQQFPDLHSELNLSSLELGDSALYFCASSAHSGANVLTFGAGSRLTVL.

V and J are TRBV5-1 and TRBJ2-2; 11 bases align to TRBD1. The germline V gene encodes CDR1 SGHRS and CDR2 YFSETQ. This CDR3 has 17 residues. V shed 4 bases, J shed 5 bases, and the junction held 10 bases outside the gene matches. The CDR3 reads CASSPRSGTGGTGELFF. DNA for the CDR3: TGCGCCAGCAGCCCCCGGAGTGGGACAGGGGGTACCGGGGAGCTGTTTTTT.

J is TRBJ1-1 and V is TRBV30; D might be TRBD1 (5 bases). The V end lost 0 bases, the J end lost 2 bases, and 10 bases lay between the germline ends. Per the germline V gene, CDR1 is GTSNPN and CDR2 is SVGIG (reference sequence). The CDR3 has 14 amino acids. The CDR3 nucleotides are TGTGCCTGGAGTGTGTCCGGACACAACACTGAAGCTTTCTTT. Protein product: CAWSVSGHNTEAFF.

The gene calls are TRBV29-1 and TRBJ2-1; 8 bases are a match to TRBD2. Germline V gene data show CDR1 as SQVTM and CDR2 as ANQGSEA. Trimming at V came to 4 bases and at J to 0 bases, leaving 8 bases not matched to a gene. The CDR3 has 16 residues. This CDR3 is CSVGGLAGPSYNEQFF. Here the CDR3 DNA reads TGCAGCGTTGGGGGGCTAGCGGGTCCCTCCTACAATGAGCAGTTCTTC.

V and J are TRBV7-2 and TRBJ2-7; a weak D match, TRBD1 (6 bases). Per the germline V gene, CDR1 is SGHTA and CDR2 is FQGNSA. This CDR3 has 16 residues. V was cut by 5 bases and J by 3 bases, with 20 bases left in between. CDR3 sequence (DNA): TGTGCCAGCAGCCCACAATGGGACATGGATGACTACGAGCAGTACTTC. Translation gives CASSPQWDMDDYEQYF.

Only one count was recorded for this clone. This chain connects TRBV9 to TRBJ2-7, with D maybe TRBD2 (5 bases). From germline, CDR1 is SGDLS and CDR2 YYNGEE. The CDR3 extends over 16 amino acids. V shed 3 bases and J shed 4 bases, with 20 bases lying between them. The CDR3 spells CASSGFGATGKYEQYF. CDR3 DNA sequence: TGTGCCAGCAGCGGCTTCGGAGCCACGGGGAAATACGAGCAGTACTTC. The whole variable domain, filled in from reference TRBV9 and TRBJ2-7, reads DSGVTQTPKHLITATGQRVTLRCSPRSGDLSVYWYQQSLDQGLQFLIQYYNGEERAKGNILERFSAQQFPDLHSELNLSSLELGDSALYFCASSGFGATGKYEQYFGPGTRLTVT.

This rearrangement joins TRBV7-9 to TRBJ2-2; perhaps TRBD2 as D (5 bases). Trimming left V 2 bases short and J 6 bases short, with 7 bases between. The germline V gene has CDR1 SEHNR and CDR2 FQNEAQ (reference sequence). The length of the CDR3 is 13 residues. CDR3 sequence: CASSLLAPGELFF. For the CDR3, the DNA is TGTGCCAGCAGCTTACTAGCTCCCGGGGAGCTGTTTTTT.

The chain has TRBV6-4 and TRBJ2-2, with D hard to call. In germline, CDR1 is MRHNA, CDR2 SNTAGT. The V end lost 6 bases, the J end lost 5 bases, and 13 bases lay between the germline ends. The CDR3 has 14 residues. The CDR3 coding sequence is TGTGCCAGCAGACCTTCCATAGAAACCGGGGAGCTGTTTTTT. Its protein is CASRPSIETGELFF.

This rearrangement joins TRBV19 to TRBJ2-7, with TRBD2 matching 9 bases. With 5 bases clipped from V and 3 bases from J, the junction kept 5 bases outside the gene matches. Germline V gene data show CDR1 as LNHDA and CDR2 as SQIVND (reference sequence). There are 14 residues in the CDR3. This chain's CDR3 is CASSRGSGGYEQYF. DNA for the CDR3: TGTGCCAGTAGTCGGGGTAGCGGGGGCTACGAGCAGTACTTC.

The DNA of the CDR3 is TGTGCCAGCAGCCGCGAGTACGAGCAGTACTTC. Protein product: CASSREYEQYF. The chain has TRBV6-5 and TRBJ2-7; D is unclear. This CDR3 has 11 amino acids. Per germline, CDR1 MNHEY and CDR2 SVGAGI. Trimming left V 6 bases short and J 4 bases short, with 7 bases between.

This chain uses TRBV5-1 with TRBJ1-2; D may be TRBD1 (6 bases). The CDR3 has 14 amino acids. Trimming shortened V by 0 bases and J by 5 bases, and 11 bases separated the two germline ends. Germline lookup yields CDR1 SGHRS and CDR2 YFSETQ. CDR3 loop: CASSLEGGAYGYTF. In DNA form, the CDR3 reads TGCGCCAGCAGCTTGGAGGGGGGGGCATATGGCTACACCTTC.

J is TRBJ1-3 and V is TRBV2; no clear D gene. The CDR3 sequence is 13 residues long. Germline V gene sequence: CDR1 SNHLY, CDR2 FYNNEI. Between the trimmed V and J ends, which lost 8 bases and 2 bases, there was a span of 10 bases. The CDR3 DNA is TGTGCCAGCGAGGAGACGGCTGGAAACACCATATATTTT. It codes for CASEETAGNTIYF.

V is TRBV28 and J is TRBJ2-3, with TRBD2 matching over 7 bases. Germline V CDR1 and CDR2: MDHEN, SYDVKM. This CDR3 contains 15 residues. Germline trimming cut 8 bases from V and 5 bases from J; bases unmatched to any gene: 13. This CDR3 reads CASVGAGARRDTQYF. CDR3 coding DNA: TGTGCCAGCGTCGGGGCGGGAGCGCGCAGAGATACGCAGTATTTT.

CDR3 DNA sequence: TGCGCCAGCAGCCAAGGCTTCGGCACTGAAGCTTTCTTT. Translating gives CASSQGFGTEAFF. The V gene is TRBV4-3, the J gene TRBJ1-1; no firm D call. V was trimmed by 1 base and J by 4 bases, leaving 7 bases between them. Germline V lookup: CDR1 LGHNA, CDR2 YSLEER. The CDR3 sequence is 13 residues long.

This clone was counted once. V and J are TRBV7-3 and TRBJ2-3; the match to TRBD2 covers 7 bases. The length of the CDR3 is 16 residues. Germline assignment: CDR1 SGHTA and CDR2 FQGTGA. With V trimmed by 1 base and J by 2 bases, 6 bases remained unmatched. The CDR3 loop is CASSLNAGEVTDTQYF. The CDR3 DNA is TGTGCCAGCAGCTTAAATGCGGGAGAGGTCACAGATACGCAGTATTTT.

This clone was observed once. V and J are TRBV29-1 and TRBJ2-1; a weak D match, TRBD2 (5 bases). The CDR3 has 13 amino acids. V dropped 6 bases and J dropped 2 bases, with 11 bases sitting between them. Germline V gene lookup returns CDR1 SQVTM and CDR2 ANQGSEA. CDR3 sequence reads: CSVVDGTYNEQFF. CDR3 nucleotides: TGCAGCGTGGTTGACGGGACCTACAATGAGCAGTTCTTC.

The gene calls are TRBV20-1 and TRBJ1-1; D call uncertain. The CDR3 totals 11 residues. Germline V lookup: CDR1 DFQATT, CDR2 SNEGSKA (reference sequence). Trimming removed 5 bases from V and 0 bases from J, with 4 bases in between. CDR3 sequence reads: CSAELNTEAFF. CDR3 sequence (DNA): TGCAGTGCTGAGTTGAACACTGAAGCTTTCTTT.

This sequence joins TRBV11-2 and TRBJ2-1, with 10 bases fitting TRBD2. There are 14 residues in the CDR3. V lost 3 bases and J lost 6; bases outside the gene matches: 2. CDR1 SGHAT and CDR2 FQNNGV come from the germline V gene. The CDR3 region is CASSFSSGSNEQFF. In DNA form, the CDR3 reads TGTGCCAGCAGCTTCTCTAGCGGGAGCAATGAGCAGTTCTTC. Variable domain in full (rest from reference TRBV11-2 and TRBJ2-1): EAGVAQSPRYKIIEKRQSVAFWCNPISGHATLYWYQQILGQGPKLLIQFQNNGVVDDSQLPKDRFSAERLKGVDSTLKIQPAKLEDSAVYLCASSFSSGSNEQFFGPGTRLTVL.

This chain links TRBV6-5 with TRBJ1-2, with 9 bases matching TRBD1. CDR1 and CDR2 (germline): MNHEY, SVGAGI. Trimming took 2 bases from V and 13 from J; bases not matched to a gene: 17. The CDR3 spans 16 residues. The CDR3 DNA follows: TGTGCCAGCAGTTACGGAATAACAGGGGGCGCGACCTCAGCCACCTTC. It yields the protein CASSYGITGGATSATF.

This rearrangement joins TRBV2 to TRBJ2-3, with TRBD2 matching 7 bases. This CDR3 spans 13 amino acids. Germline assignment: CDR1 SNHLY and CDR2 FYNNEI. With V trimmed by 7 bases and J by 2 bases, 3 bases remained unmatched. CDR3 in DNA: TGTGCCAGCATCCGGGAGGCCACAGATACGCAGTATTTT. Its translation is CASIREATDTQYF.

V gene TRBV30 combines with J gene TRBJ1-2, with TRBD1 as a possible D gene (5 bases). The V and J ends lost 1 base and 3 bases respectively, with 12 bases between them. The CDR3 sequence is 14 residues long. Germline V CDR1 and CDR2: GTSNPN, SVGIG (reference sequence). The CDR3 spells CAWSEGMGYYGYTF. CDR3 in DNA: TGTGCCTGGAGTGAGGGGATGGGCTACTATGGCTACACCTTC.

The rearrangement links TRBV5-5 to TRBJ1-2; D unclear. The CDR3 has 17 amino acids. V was clipped by 3 bases and J by 3 bases, with 21 bases between them. CDR1 SGHKS and CDR2 YYEKEE come from the germline V gene (reference sequence). DNA for the CDR3: TGTGCCAGCAGCTGGGGAGCCTTAGGGAGAAATCACTATGGCTACACCTTC. This sequence encodes CASSWGALGRNHYGYTF. Complete variable domain (other parts from reference TRBV5-5 and TRBJ1-2): DAGVTQSPTHLIKTRGQQVTLRCSPISGHKSVSWYQQVLGQGPQFIFQYYEKEERGRGNFPDRFSARQFPNYSSELNVNALLLGDSALYLCASSWGALGRNHYGYTFGSGTRLTVV.

The count of this clone is one. J is TRBJ2-3 and V is TRBV19; 11 bases fit TRBD2. Germline assignment: CDR1 LNHDA and CDR2 SQIVND (reference sequence). This CDR3 region has 16 residues. The ends lost 0 bases at V and 7 bases at J; junction bases unmatched: 6. The CDR3 bases are TGTGCCAGTAGTATAGATCTAGCGGGAGGCACTTATACGCAGTATTTT. Amino acids: CASSIDLAGGTYTQYF.

The CDR3 loop reads CASSPAPTYEQYF. The CDR3 nucleotides read TGTGCCAGTAGTCCTGCGCCTACCTACGAGCAGTACTTC. This rearrangement joins TRBV19 to TRBJ2-7; D remains unclear. Germline loops: CDR1 LNHDA, CDR2 SQIVND (reference sequence). This CDR3 spans 13 amino acids. Trimming took 5 bases from V and 2 from J, leaving 10 bases between them.

This sequence joins TRBV25-1 and TRBJ2-5; D is possibly TRBD2 (5 bases). Trimming pared 1 base from V and 5 bases from J, leaving 20 bases between. Germline CDR1 is MGHDK and CDR2 is SYGVNS. The CDR3 runs 17 residues. The CDR3: CASSEFSTSEAAETQYF. The CDR3 nucleotides read TGTGCCAGCAGTGAATTTAGTACTAGTGAGGCGGCGGAGACCCAGTACTTC.

The chain recombines TRBV7-3 with TRBJ2-3, with 8 bases identical to TRBD2. Germline V gene lookup returns CDR1 SGHTA and CDR2 FQGTGA. The CDR3 has 15 amino acids. With V trimmed by 5 bases and J by 4 bases, 8 bases remained unmatched. Written as DNA, the CDR3 is TGTGCCAGCAGCCTGTCGGGGGGGGTTTCAGATACGCAGTATTTT. Translated, it gives CASSLSGGVSDTQYF.

The chain combines TRBV9 with TRBJ2-7, with a tentative D call TRBD2 (6 bases). V lost 3 bases to trimming and J lost 7 bases, with 11 bases between them. Germline CDR1 and CDR2: SGDLS and YYNGEE. The CDR3 runs 12 residues. CDR3 nucleotide sequence: TGTGCCAGCAGCGGGGACTTTGTTGAGCAGTACTTC. Translating it yields CASSGDFVEQYF.

This chain's CDR3 is CASKRAVGTYEQYF. The CDR3 nucleotides are TGTGCCAGCAAGAGAGCGGTTGGAACCTACGAGCAGTACTTC. The chain recombines TRBV6-5 with TRBJ2-7; weak D call: TRBD2 (5 bases). V lost 7 bases and J 2 bases, leaving 15 bases between the germline ends. The CDR3 runs 14 residues. CDR1 is MNHEY, CDR2 SVGAGI, per germline.

This chain connects TRBV30 to TRBJ2-3; TRBD1 agrees at 8 bases. Germline-derived CDR1 and CDR2 are GTSNPN and SVGIG (reference sequence). Losses at the gene ends were 3 bases for V and 5 bases for J; bases not matched to a gene: 4. This CDR3 contains 13 residues. The CDR3 spells CAWSQGARDTQYF. In DNA form, the CDR3 reads TGTGCCTGGAGCCAGGGGGCGCGAGATACGCAGTATTTT.

The genes are TRBV19 and TRBJ1-5; D might be TRBD1 (6 bases). The germline V gene encodes CDR1 LNHDA and CDR2 SQIVND (reference sequence). The germline V and J ends were trimmed by 9 bases and 4 bases, with 13 bases remaining between them. The CDR3 is 13 residues long. This CDR3 reads CASTGTTNQPQHF. The DNA of the CDR3 is TGTGCCAGCACCGGGACAACGAATCAGCCCCAGCATTTT.

The chain recombines TRBV9 with TRBJ2-7, with 7 nucleotides matching TRBD1. The CDR3 is made up of 14 amino acids. Germline CDR1 and CDR2: SGDLS and YYNGEE. The V and J ends lost 3 bases and 2 bases, in that order; junction bases with no gene match: 5. The CDR3 nucleotides read TGTGCCAGCAGCGAGTCCGGGACAGCCTACGAGCAGTACTTC. Residues: CASSESGTAYEQYF.